These 23 T cell receptor beta chains were sequenced from one sample in a study of breast tumors, draining lymph nodes, adjacent tissues. Breast cancer patients provided tissue from their axillary draining lymph nodes. MiXCR was run by TCRdb on the multiplex PCR reads, yielding one entry per CDR3 protein. The data show approximately 230,000 distinct CDR3 sequences, around 34% seen once. Sequencing used axillary lymph node tissue. These receptors were taken from a female donor with breast cancer. Some clones in this sample may be carry-over from other donors' samples.

This clonotype was found a few times. The CDR3, as DNA: TGTGCCACCAGTGATCCAGGGGTAACTGAAGCTTTCTTT. Translating it yields CATSDPGVTEAFF. V is TRBV24-1 and J is TRBJ1-1, with D possibly TRBD1 on 6 matching bases. The CDR3 consists of 13 residues. In germline, CDR1 is KGHDR, CDR2 SFDVKD. Trimming stripped 3 bases from V and 5 bases from J, with 9 bases between.

This clonotype was seen ten or more times. An end of the junction differs from the germline gene, which may be a read error. This chain uses TRBV5-1 with TRBJ2-2; D could derive from TRBD1 or TRBD2 (5 bases each). CDR3 length equals 16 residues. Germline V gene lookup returns CDR1 SGHRS and CDR2 YFSETQ. CDR3 coding DNA: TGCGCCAGCAACTTGGGGGTACTAGCGAACACCGGGGAGCTGTTTTTT. Translated, it gives CASNLGVLANTGELFF.

This clonotype was found many times. The chain has TRBV24-1 and TRBJ2-1; 14 bases match TRBD2. CDR1 KGHDR and CDR2 SFDVKD come from the germline V gene. This CDR3 spans 18 amino acids. V was clipped by 2 bases and J by 6 bases; unmatched bases: 8. The CDR3 reads CATSDSGLAGVGLNEQFF. CDR3 DNA sequence: TGTGCCACCAGTGATTCGGGACTAGCGGGAGTGGGCCTCAATGAGCAGTTCTTC.

This clonotype appeared many times. The chain is built from TRBV5-1 and TRBJ2-2; D possibly corresponds to TRBD2 (6 bases). Germline CDR1 reads SGHRS; CDR2 reads YFSETQ. Trimming left V 1 base short and J 6 bases short, with 16 bases between. The CDR3 consists of 16 residues. For the CDR3, the DNA is TGCGCCAGCAGCTTGATTGGGACTGCGGACGCCGGGGAGCTGTTTTTT. This translates into CASSLIGTADAGELFF.

Note on this clonotype: Given a much more abundant clone one base away, this may be a read error. This chain links TRBV5-1 with TRBJ2-7; a weak D match, TRBD1 (6 bases). CDR1 SGHRS and CDR2 YFSETQ come from the germline V gene. The CDR3 consists of 14 residues. The CDR3 spells CASSLAGVPGERYF. CDR3 in DNA: TGCGCCAGCAGCTTAGCAGGGGTCCCAGGCGAGCGGTACTTC.

Of note for this clonotype: A much larger clonotype is one base distant, so this may be a read error. The V and J genes are TRBV9 and TRBJ2-7; D is possibly TRBD1 (6 bases). The CDR3 covers 15 residues. The germline CDR1 and CDR2 sequences are SGDLS and YYNGEE. Written as DNA, the CDR3 is TGTGCCAGCAGCGTAGTATCTCAGGGGAATGGTGAGCCGTACTTC. Its protein product is CASSVVSQGNGEPYF.

In DNA, the CDR3 is TGTGCCAGCCAACCCGAAACAGGGACCCTAATGGGCTATGGCTACACCTTC. This encodes CASQPETGTLMGYGYTF. The chain recombines TRBV6-6 with TRBJ1-2, with D possibly TRBD1 on 6 matching bases. The germline V and J ends were trimmed by 8 bases and 4 bases, with 26 bases remaining between them. The CDR3 sequence is 17 residues long. Germline values: CDR1 MNHNY, CDR2 SVGAGI (reference sequence).

This clonotype was seen ten or more times. The chain couples TRBV20-1 to TRBJ2-1, with D tentatively TRBD1 (6 bases). The CDR3 is made up of 15 amino acids. Trimming removed 3 bases from V and 2 bases from J, with 14 bases in between. Germline loops: CDR1 DFQATT, CDR2 SNEGSKA (reference sequence). CDR3 DNA: TGCAGTGCTAGGCTGACAGGACCAGCCTACAATGAGCAGTTCTTC. Amino acids: CSARLTGPAYNEQFF.

The chain couples TRBV19 to TRBJ2-3; 7 bases are shared with TRBD1. Germline-derived CDR1 and CDR2 are LNHDA and SQIVND (reference sequence). After removal of 7 bases from V and 8 bases from J, the junction contained 15 bases not matched to a gene. CDR3 length: 15 amino acids. CDR3 bases: TGTGCCAGTAAAAAGGGACAGCATTACATAGGTACGCAGTATTTT. It is translated as CASKKGQHYIGTQYF.

The chain uses TRBV2 and TRBJ2-3, with a tentative D call TRBD1 (5 bases). V was clipped by 7 bases and J by 5 bases, with 16 bases between them. This CDR3 contains 14 residues. CDR1 and CDR2 (germline): SNHLY, FYNNEI. Here the CDR3 DNA reads TGTGCCAGCACCCCCCCTGGGGCAGGAGATACGCAGTATTTT. It codes for CASTPPGAGDTQYF.

Remarks on this clonotype: This CDR3 is missing its conserved last phenylalanine or tryptophan, likely due to a read error. No DNA is shown, since the ends of the CDR3 on it are uncertain; the CDR3 is the one TCRdb lists. The rearrangement joins TRBV24-1 to TRBJ2-7. Germline V gives CDR1 KGHDR, CDR2 SFDVKD. The CDR3 extends over 11 residues, inclusive of both ends. CDR3 sequence: CATTAAYEEYL.

This clonotype has at least ten counts. V and J are TRBV7-2 and TRBJ1-2; 7 bases match TRBD1. Trimming took 4 bases from V and 4 from J; bases not matched to a gene: 9. CDR1 SGHTA and CDR2 FQGNSA come from the germline V gene. CDR3 size: 15 residues. The CDR3 DNA is TGTGCCAGCAGCTGGGGCCGACAGGGTGGCTATGGCTACACCTTC. Protein product: CASSWGRQGGYGYTF.

A few counts support this clonotype. V usage is TRBV10-3 and J usage is TRBJ2-3, with 7 bases lining up with TRBD1. Germline V gene lookup returns CDR1 ENHRY and CDR2 SYGVKD. The V and J ends lost 6 bases and 3 bases, in that order; junction bases with no gene match: 15. The CDR3 is 17 residues long. CDR3 residues: CAIRNPPGQGVTDTQYF. CDR3 in DNA: TGTGCCATCAGAAACCCCCCGGGCCAGGGGGTTACAGATACGCAGTATTTT.

V and J are TRBV7-2 and TRBJ1-5, with D unclear. Trimming took 1 base from V and 7 from J, leaving 14 bases between them. The CDR3 has 15 residues. Germline CDR1 and CDR2: SGHTA and FQGNSA. The CDR3 loop reads CASSLVAGYEQPQHF. Here the CDR3 DNA reads TGTGCCAGCAGCTTAGTAGCGGGGTACGAGCAGCCCCAGCATTTT.

The sample holds a few counts of this clonotype. This chain links TRBV18 with TRBJ2-7, with D uncertain. This CDR3 contains 13 residues. In germline, CDR1 is KGHSH, CDR2 LQKENI. The V gene lost 2 bases and the J gene lost 3 bases, with 8 bases spanning the gap. The CDR3: CASSPFKDYEQYF. The CDR3 nucleotides are TGTGCCAGCTCACCATTTAAGGACTACGAGCAGTACTTC. Full variable domain (missing parts from reference TRBV18 and TRBJ2-7): NAGVMQNPRHLVRRRGQEARLRCSPMKGHSHVYWYRQLPEEGLKFMVYLQKENIIDESGMPKERFSAEFPKEGPSILRIQQVVRGDSAAYFCASSPFKDYEQYFGPGTRLTVT.

This clonotype was seen ten or more times. This chain links TRBV7-7 with TRBJ2-5; 7 bases match TRBD1. CDR3 length: 13 amino acids. Germline loops: CDR1 SSHAT, CDR2 FNYEAQ (reference sequence). The CDR3 sequence: CASSGGFQETQYF. The CDR3 DNA reads TGTGCTAGCTCAGGGGGTTTCCAAGAGACCCAGTACTTC.

Many counts were recorded for this clonotype. The rearrangement uses TRBV7-8 and TRBJ2-3, with TRBD2 matching 7 bases. The junction had 14 bases not matched to a gene; V was cut back by 6 bases and J by 5 bases. This CDR3 has 16 amino acids. Germline loops: CDR1 SGHVS, CDR2 FQNEAQ. The CDR3, as DNA: TGTGCCAGCAGAGAGAGCTTAGCGGGTGTTGGAGATACGCAGTATTTT. Translation: CASRESLAGVGDTQYF.

Comment on this clonotype: Since a much larger clone is just one base distant, this may be a read error. The V gene is TRBV7-2, the J gene TRBJ2-1; either TRBD1 or TRBD2 may supply D (6 bases each). From germline, CDR1 is SGHTA and CDR2 FQGNSA. Between the trimmed V and J ends, which lost 3 bases and 7 bases, there was a span of 16 bases. CDR3 length equals 15 residues. The DNA of the CDR3 is TGTGCCAGCAGCTTGGGGGCGGGGCTGGTAAATGAGCAGTTCTTC. This sequence encodes CASSLGAGLVNEQFF. The full variable domain, with the rest looked up from reference TRBV7-2 and TRBJ2-1, is GAGVSQSPSNKVTEKGKDVELRCDPISGHTALYWYRQSLGQGLEFLIYFQGNSAPDKSGLPSDRFSAERTGGSVSTLTIQRTQQEDSAVYLCASSLGAGLVNEQFFGPGTRLTVL.

In its sample, this clonotype was seen many times. The rearrangement links TRBV4-2 to TRBJ1-3; 9 bases map to TRBD1. V shed 4 bases and J 0 bases; nucleotides not matched to a gene: 13. The CDR3 consists of 19 residues. Germline values: CDR1 LGHNA, CDR2 YNFKEQ. The CDR3 DNA sequence: TGTGCCAGCAGCCGCAAGTCACAGGGGGCCTCGAGCTCTGGAAACACCATATATTTT. As protein: CASSRKSQGASSSGNTIYF.

This clonotype was seen just once. This chain links TRBV7-3 with TRBJ1-6; a possible D gene is TRBD1 (5 bases). The germline CDR1 and CDR2 sequences are SGHTA and FQGTGA. Between the trimmed V and J ends, which lost 2 bases and 9 bases, there was a span of 14 bases. The CDR3 loop spans 15 amino acids. CDR3 DNA sequence: TGTGCCAGCAGCTTAGGCCAGGGAGTCACTTCACCCCTCCACTTT. Translated, it gives CASSLGQGVTSPLHF.

The chain is built from TRBV30 and TRBJ2-7; 8 nucleotides match TRBD2. Unmatched junction bases numbered 3, after V lost 3 bases and J lost 2 bases. This CDR3 region has 13 residues. Germline V gene data show CDR1 as GTSNPN and CDR2 as SVGIG (reference sequence). CDR3 sequence reads: CAWRGAGAYEQYF. CDR3 nucleotide sequence: TGTGCCTGGAGGGGAGCGGGAGCCTACGAGCAGTACTTC.

This clonotype was recorded many times. This CDR3 reads CASSGRDRPNYGYTF. CDR3 bases: TGTGCCAGCAGCGGGCGGGACAGACCTAACTATGGCTACACCTTC. The V and J genes are TRBV5-8 and TRBJ1-2; 7 nucleotides match TRBD1. J gave up 0 bases and V 4 bases, and 6 bases lay outside the gene matches. The germline V gene has CDR1 SGHTS and CDR2 YDEGEE. This CDR3 has 15 residues. Supplemented by reference TRBV5-8 and TRBJ1-2, the full variable domain reads EAGVTQSPTHLIKTRGQQATLRCSPISGHTSVYWYQQALGLGLQFLLWYDEGEERNRGNFPPRFSGRQFPNYSSELNVNALELEDSALYLCASSGRDRPNYGYTFGSGTRLTVV.

This clonotype was recorded at least ten times. V gene TRBV4-1 combines with J gene TRBJ1-5; 8 bases are shared with TRBD1. Trimming cost V 0 bases and J 7 bases; bases outside gene matches: 8. Germline V gene sequence: CDR1 MGHRA, CDR2 YSYEKL. This CDR3 contains 16 residues. The CDR3 spells CASSQEQGTGIQPQHF. The CDR3 nucleotides are TGCGCCAGCAGCCAAGAACAGGGGACAGGTATCCAGCCCCAGCATTTT.